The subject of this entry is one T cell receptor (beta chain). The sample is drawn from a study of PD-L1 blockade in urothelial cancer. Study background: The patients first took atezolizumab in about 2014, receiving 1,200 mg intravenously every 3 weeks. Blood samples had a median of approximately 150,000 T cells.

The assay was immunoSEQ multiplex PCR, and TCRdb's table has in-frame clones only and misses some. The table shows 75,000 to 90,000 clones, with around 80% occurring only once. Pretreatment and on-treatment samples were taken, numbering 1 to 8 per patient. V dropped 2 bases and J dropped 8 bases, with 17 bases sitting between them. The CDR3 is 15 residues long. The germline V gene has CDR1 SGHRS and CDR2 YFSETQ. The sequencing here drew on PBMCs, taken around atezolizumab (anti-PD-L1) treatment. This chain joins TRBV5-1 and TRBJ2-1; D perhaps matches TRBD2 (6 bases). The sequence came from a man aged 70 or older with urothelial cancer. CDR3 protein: CASSFRPSVSDEQFF. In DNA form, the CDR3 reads TGCGCCAGCAGCTTTAGGCCTAGCGTAAGCGATGAGCAGTTCTTC.